This T cell receptor beta chain was retrieved from a study of shared clonotypes between healthy human individuals. The germline V and J ends were trimmed by 5 bases and 9 bases, with 17 bases remaining between them. Germline CDR1 is MNHEY and CDR2 is SMNVEV (reference sequence). The CDR3 covers 14 residues. Some clones are missing from TCRdb's copy, which holds only in-frame ones; the method was immunoSEQ multiplex PCR. The top ten hold more than 0.1% of the sample, which has 2 million to 2.5 million clones, roughly 96% seen once. The sequencing input was naive CD4+ T cells sorted from blood. Subset denoted: CD45RA+ positively selected. The rearrangement joins TRBV27 to TRBJ1-5; the D gene is possibly TRBD1 (6 bases). The clonotype comes from a man aged 18 to 29 in good health. The CDR3: CASSPRDTLLPQHF. In DNA form, the CDR3 reads TGTGCCAGCAGTCCCCGGGACACCCTTTTGCCCCAGCATTTT.